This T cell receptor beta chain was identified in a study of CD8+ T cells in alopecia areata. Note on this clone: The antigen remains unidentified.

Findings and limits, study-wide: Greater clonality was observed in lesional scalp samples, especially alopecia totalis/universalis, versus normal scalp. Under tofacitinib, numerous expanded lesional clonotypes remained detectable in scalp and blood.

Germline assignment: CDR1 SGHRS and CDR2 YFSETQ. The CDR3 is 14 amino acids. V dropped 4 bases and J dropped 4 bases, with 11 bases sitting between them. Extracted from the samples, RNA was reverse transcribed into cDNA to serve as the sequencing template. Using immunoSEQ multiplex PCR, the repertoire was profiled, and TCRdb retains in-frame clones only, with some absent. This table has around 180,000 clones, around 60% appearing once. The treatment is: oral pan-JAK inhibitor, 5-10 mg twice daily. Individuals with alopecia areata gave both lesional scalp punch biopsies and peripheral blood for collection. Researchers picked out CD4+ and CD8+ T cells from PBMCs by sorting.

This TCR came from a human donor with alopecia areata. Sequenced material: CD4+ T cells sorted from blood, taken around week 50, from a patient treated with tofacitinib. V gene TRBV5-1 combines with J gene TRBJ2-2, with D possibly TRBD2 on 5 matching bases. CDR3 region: CASSPSGSTGELFF. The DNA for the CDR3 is TGCGCCAGCAGCCCGTCGGGGTCCACCGGGGAGCTGTTTTTT.